This TCR beta chain was retrieved from a study of blood T cell repertoires in COVID-19. Study in general: The United States, Italy and Spain were the sources of the acute and convalescent COVID-19 samples. T cells, B-cell-depleted T cells, or PBMCs provided the cDNA or gDNA that served as material.

This CDR3 is 16 amino acids long. Trimming stripped 1 base from V and 6 bases from J, with 17 bases between. Germline CDR1 reads SGHTA; CDR2 reads FQGTGA. This table comes from immunoSEQ multiplex PCR, and its TCRdb copy is limited to in-frame clones, with some not included. The repertoire holds tens of thousands of clones, with roughly 85% as singletons. This TCR was recovered from a human donor in a cohort sampled during active COVID-19. Sequenced input: peripheral blood. V gene TRBV7-3 combines with J gene TRBJ2-3, with D possibly TRBD1 on 5 matching bases. The CDR3 reads CASSLSGQRGADTQYF. The CDR3 DNA reads TGTGCCAGCAGCTTAAGCGGACAAAGGGGCGCGGATACGCAGTATTTT.